This T cell receptor (beta chain) is from a study of CD8 T cells in ankylosing spondylitis. This clonotype was picked up a small number of times. The antigen is not known. Notes on the study in general: Earlier reports found some motif variants in synovial fluid and blood in reactive arthritis. Clones linked to disease, bearing a CD8+ phenotype, were relatively rare in peripheral blood.

TCRdb fed the 5' RACE reads into MiXCR, producing one record per CDR3 protein. The repertoire holds 150,000 to 200,000 distinct CDR3 sequences, 9.8% seen once, with more than 13% in the top ten. V was trimmed by 6 bases and J by 2 bases, leaving 10 bases between them. CDR3 size: 12 residues. From germline, CDR1 is DFQATT and CDR2 SNEGSKA (reference sequence). The receptor's source is a female donor with ankylosing spondylitis or in good health (not recorded which). Sequenced sample: blood, either unsorted or a sorted T cell fraction (not recorded which). The gene calls are TRBV20-1 and TRBJ1-2, with D possibly being TRBD1 (5 bases). The CDR3 region has the DNA TGCAGTGCCCCGGGACGGAACTATGGCTACACCTTC. Residues: CSAPGRNYGYTF.